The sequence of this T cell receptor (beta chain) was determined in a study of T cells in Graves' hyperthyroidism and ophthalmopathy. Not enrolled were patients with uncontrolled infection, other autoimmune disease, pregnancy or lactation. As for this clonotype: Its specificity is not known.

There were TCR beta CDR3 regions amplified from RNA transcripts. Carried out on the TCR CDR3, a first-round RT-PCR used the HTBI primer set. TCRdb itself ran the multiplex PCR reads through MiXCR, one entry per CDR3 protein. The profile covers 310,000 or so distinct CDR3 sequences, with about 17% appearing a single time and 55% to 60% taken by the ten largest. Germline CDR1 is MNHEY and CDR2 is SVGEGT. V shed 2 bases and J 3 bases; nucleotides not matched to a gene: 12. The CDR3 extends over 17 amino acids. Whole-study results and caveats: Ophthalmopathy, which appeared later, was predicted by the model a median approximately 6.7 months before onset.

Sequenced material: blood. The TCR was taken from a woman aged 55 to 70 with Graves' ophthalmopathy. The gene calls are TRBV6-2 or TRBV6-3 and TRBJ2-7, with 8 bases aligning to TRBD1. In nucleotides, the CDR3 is TGTGCCAGCAGTTACCGTGCCAGGAACAGGGGGGTCTACGAGCAGTACTTC. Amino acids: CASSYRARNRGVYEQYF.